This T cell receptor beta chain is drawn from a study of blood T cell repertoires in COVID-19. As processed by the authors: Estimation of nucleated cell counts was performed using reference gene primer amplification. Profiling relied on immunoSEQ multiplex PCR, and the TCRdb table lists in-frame clones only, not all of them. The V and J calls and clone size come from that table; D and trimming were worked out from the DNA. The table lists 160,000 or so clones, 75% to 90% of them singletons. The CDR3 has 13 amino acids. Germline CDR1 is SGHAT and CDR2 is FQNNGV. Trimming took off 5 bases at V and 11 bases at J, with 17 bases between the two ends.

The sample was peripheral blood. The TCR originated in a man aged 60-69 years with acute or convalescent COVID-19. The chain couples TRBV11-2 to TRBJ2-3, with a weak D call TRBD1 (6 bases). This chain's CDR3 is CASSPTGIKKQYF. For the CDR3, the DNA is TGTGCCAGCAGCCCCACAGGGATAAAGAAGCAGTATTTT.